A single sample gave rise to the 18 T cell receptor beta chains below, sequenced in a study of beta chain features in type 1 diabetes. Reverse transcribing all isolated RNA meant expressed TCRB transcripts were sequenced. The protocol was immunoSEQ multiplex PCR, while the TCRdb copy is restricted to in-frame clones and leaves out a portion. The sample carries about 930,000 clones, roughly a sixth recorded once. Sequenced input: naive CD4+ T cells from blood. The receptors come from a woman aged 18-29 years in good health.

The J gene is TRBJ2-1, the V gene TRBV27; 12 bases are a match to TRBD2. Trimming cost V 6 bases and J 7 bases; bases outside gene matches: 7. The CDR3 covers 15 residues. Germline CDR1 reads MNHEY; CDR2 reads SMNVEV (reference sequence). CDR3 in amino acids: CASRDGLAGRNEQFF. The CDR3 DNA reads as TGTGCCAGCAGAGACGGACTAGCGGGACGGAATGAGCAGTTCTTC.

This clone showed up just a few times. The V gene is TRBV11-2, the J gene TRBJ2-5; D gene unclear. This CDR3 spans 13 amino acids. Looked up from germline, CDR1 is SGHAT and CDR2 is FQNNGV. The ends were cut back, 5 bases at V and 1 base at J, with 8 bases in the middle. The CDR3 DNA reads TGTGCCAGCAGCGTATCCCCCCAAGAGACCCAGTACTTC. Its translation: CASSVSPQETQYF.

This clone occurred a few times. Written as DNA, the CDR3 is TGCGCCAGCCGTTCGCGACGGAACACTGAAGCTTTCTTT. Translating gives CASRSRRNTEAFF. The chain combines TRBV4-3 with TRBJ1-1; no clear D. Trimming left V 8 bases short and J 1 base short, with 11 bases between. The germline V gene has CDR1 LGHNA and CDR2 YSLEER. The CDR3 spans 13 residues.

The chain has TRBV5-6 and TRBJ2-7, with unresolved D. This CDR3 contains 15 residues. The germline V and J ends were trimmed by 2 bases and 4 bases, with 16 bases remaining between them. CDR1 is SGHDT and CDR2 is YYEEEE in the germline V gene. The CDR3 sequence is CASSFYGSLGYEQYF. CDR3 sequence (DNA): TGTGCCAGCAGCTTCTATGGCTCTTTGGGGTACGAGCAGTACTTC.

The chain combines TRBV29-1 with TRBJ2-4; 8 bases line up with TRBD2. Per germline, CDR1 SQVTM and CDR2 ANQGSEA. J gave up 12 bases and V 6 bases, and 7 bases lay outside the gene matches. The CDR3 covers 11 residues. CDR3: CSVVGGGTQYF. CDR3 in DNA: TGCAGCGTCGTCGGGGGGGGAACTCAGTACTTC.

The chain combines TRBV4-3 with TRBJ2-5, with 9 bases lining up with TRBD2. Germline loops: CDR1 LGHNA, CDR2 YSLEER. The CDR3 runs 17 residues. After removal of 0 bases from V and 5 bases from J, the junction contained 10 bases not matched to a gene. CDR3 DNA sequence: TGCGCCAGCAGCCAAGAGCGACCGTACGCGGGAGGGGAGACCCAGTACTTC. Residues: CASSQERPYAGGETQYF.

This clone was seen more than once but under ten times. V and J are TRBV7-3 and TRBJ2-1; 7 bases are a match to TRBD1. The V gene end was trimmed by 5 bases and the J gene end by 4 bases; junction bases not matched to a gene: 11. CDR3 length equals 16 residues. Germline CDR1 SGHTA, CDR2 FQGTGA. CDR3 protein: CASSRRQGDRYNEQFF. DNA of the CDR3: TGTGCCAGCAGCAGGCGACAGGGAGATAGGTACAATGAGCAGTTCTTC.

DNA for the CDR3: TGTGCCAGCAGCCAAGCAGTGTGGGGCGGCGAGCAGTACTTC. Its protein is CASSQAVWGGEQYF. This sequence joins TRBV14 and TRBJ2-7, with D maybe TRBD1 (5 bases). Germline CDR1 SGHDN, CDR2 FVKESK. The CDR3 extends over 14 amino acids. V lost 1 base and J lost 6, with 13 bases in between.

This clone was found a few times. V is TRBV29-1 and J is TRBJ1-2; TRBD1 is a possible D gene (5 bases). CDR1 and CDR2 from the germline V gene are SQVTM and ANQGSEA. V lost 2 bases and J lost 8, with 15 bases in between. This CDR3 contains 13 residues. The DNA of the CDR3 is TGCAGCGTTGAATGGTACCAGGGCGAAGGCTACACCTTC. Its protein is CSVEWYQGEGYTF.

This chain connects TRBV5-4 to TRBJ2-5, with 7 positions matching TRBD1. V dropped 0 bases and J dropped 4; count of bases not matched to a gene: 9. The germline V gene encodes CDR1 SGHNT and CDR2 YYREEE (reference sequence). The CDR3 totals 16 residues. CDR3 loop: CASSLGPQGVAETQYF. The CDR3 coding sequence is TGTGCCAGCAGCTTGGGCCCCCAGGGGGTAGCAGAGACCCAGTACTTC.

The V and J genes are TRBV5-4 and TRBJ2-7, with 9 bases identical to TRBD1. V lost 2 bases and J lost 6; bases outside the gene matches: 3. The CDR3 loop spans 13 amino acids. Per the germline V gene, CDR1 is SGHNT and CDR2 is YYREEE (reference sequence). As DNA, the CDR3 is TGTGCCAGCAGCTTACAGGGGGCGCGCGAGCAGTACTTC. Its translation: CASSLQGAREQYF.

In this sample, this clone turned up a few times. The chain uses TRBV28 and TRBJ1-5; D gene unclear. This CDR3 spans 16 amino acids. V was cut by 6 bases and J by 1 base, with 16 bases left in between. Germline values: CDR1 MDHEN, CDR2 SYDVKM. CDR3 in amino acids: CASRNGGGRSNQPQHF. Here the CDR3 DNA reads TGTGCCAGCAGGAATGGCGGTGGGCGAAGCAATCAGCCCCAGCATTTT. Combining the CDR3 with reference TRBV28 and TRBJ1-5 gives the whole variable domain DVKVTQSSRYLVKRTGEKVFLECVQDMDHENMFWYRQDPGLGLRLIYFSYDVKMKEKGDIPEGYSVSREKKERFSLILESASTNQTSMYLCASRNGGGRSNQPQHFGDGTRLSIL.

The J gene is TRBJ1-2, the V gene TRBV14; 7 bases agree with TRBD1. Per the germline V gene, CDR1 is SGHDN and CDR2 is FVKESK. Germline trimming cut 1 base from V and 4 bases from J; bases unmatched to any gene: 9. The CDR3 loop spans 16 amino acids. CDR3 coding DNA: TGTGCCAGCAGCCAAGTCCACCGGGACAGAAGCTATGGCTACACCTTC. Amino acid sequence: CASSQVHRDRSYGYTF.

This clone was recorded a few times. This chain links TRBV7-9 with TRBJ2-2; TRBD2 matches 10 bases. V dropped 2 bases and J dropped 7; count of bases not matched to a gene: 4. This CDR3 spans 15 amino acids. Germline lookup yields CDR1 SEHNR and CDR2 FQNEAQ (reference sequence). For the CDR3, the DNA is TGTGCCAGCAGCTTACCTCTAGCGGGAGACGGGGAGCTGTTTTTT. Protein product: CASSLPLAGDGELFF.

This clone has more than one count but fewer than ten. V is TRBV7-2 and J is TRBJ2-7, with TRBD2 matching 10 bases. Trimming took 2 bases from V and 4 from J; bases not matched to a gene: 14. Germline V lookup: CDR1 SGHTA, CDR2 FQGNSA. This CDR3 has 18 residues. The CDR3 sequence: CASSLNGRGTSGMYEQYF. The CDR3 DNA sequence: TGTGCCAGCAGCTTAAACGGCAGGGGCACTAGCGGGATGTACGAGCAGTACTTC.

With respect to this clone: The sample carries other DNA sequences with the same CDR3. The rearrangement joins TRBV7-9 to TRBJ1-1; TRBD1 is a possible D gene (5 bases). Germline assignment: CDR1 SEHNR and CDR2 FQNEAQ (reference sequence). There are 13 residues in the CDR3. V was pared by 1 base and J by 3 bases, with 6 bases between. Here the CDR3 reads CASSLGGDTEAFF. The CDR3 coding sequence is TGTGCCAGCAGCTTAGGAGGGGACACTGAAGCTTTCTTT.

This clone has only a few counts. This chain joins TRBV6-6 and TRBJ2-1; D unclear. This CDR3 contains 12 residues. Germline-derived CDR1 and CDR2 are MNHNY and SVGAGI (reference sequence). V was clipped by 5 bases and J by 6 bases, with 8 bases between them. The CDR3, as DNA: TGTGCCAGCAGTCCCCAGAGCAATGAGCAGTTCTTC. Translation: CASSPQSNEQFF.

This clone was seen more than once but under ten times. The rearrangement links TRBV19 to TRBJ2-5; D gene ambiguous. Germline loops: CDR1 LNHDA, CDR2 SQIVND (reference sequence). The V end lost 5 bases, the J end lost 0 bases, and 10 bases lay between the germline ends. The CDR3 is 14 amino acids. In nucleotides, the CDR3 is TGTGCCAGTAGTCACTGGAAGAACCAAGAGACCCAGTACTTC. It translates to CASSHWKNQETQYF.